The T cell receptor (beta chain) under discussion was sequenced for a study of T cell repertoires in cytomegalovirus infection. Findings and limits, study-wide: CMV-specific HLA-C-restricted TCR beta clonotypes dominated the ex vivo response.

TCRdb re-derived calls from the reads in MiXCR, one entry per CDR3 protein. The table shows 560,000 or so distinct CDR3 sequences, with approximately 16% occurring only once. Ten or more counts support this clonotype. As yet, its antigen is unknown. The ends lost 6 bases at V and 9 bases at J; junction bases unmatched: 8. The CDR3 spans 15 residues. V and J are TRBV12-3 or TRBV12-4 and TRBJ2-2; 12 nucleotides align to TRBD1. Input material: CD8+ T cells from PBMCs. This TCR was recovered from a human donor in good health (CMV status not recorded). Some clones in this sample may be carry-over from other donors' samples. Here the CDR3 DNA reads TGTGCCAGCAGATTTTCGGGACAGGGGGCACGGGAGCTGTTTTTT. It codes for CASRFSGQGARELFF.